This TCR beta chain was found in a study of cytomegalovirus exposure and HLA in healthy donors. General study points: The tendency of first-cohort TCR clusters to co-occur in the 120 or so validation repertoires was identified by a subsequent analysis.

This clone was found once. Its specificity is not known. The method was immunoSEQ multiplex PCR; TCRdb's version includes in-frame clones alone and lacks a portion of them. The sample lists about 360,000 clones, 86% occurring once. The sequencing sample was made of PBMCs. The clonotype was recovered from a woman between 18 and 29 years old in good health and CMV-seronegative.

CDR3: CASSLGQGSNTGELFF. The CDR3 nucleotides read TGTGCCAGCAGCTTAGGACAGGGATCGAACACCGGGGAGCTGTTTTTT. V usage is TRBV13 and J usage is TRBJ2-2, with TRBD1 as a possible D gene (6 bases). The CDR3 loop spans 16 amino acids. V was cut by 0 bases and J by 0 bases, with 8 bases left in between. Germline V gene data show CDR1 as PRHDT and CDR2 as FYEKMQ (reference sequence). Drawing the rest from reference TRBV13 and TRBJ2-2, the complete variable domain is AAGVIQSPRHLIKEKRETATLKCYPIPRHDTVYWYQQGPGQDPQFLISFYEKMQSDKGSIPDRFSAQQFSDYHSELNMSSLELGDSALYFCASSLGQGSNTGELFFGEGSRLTVL.